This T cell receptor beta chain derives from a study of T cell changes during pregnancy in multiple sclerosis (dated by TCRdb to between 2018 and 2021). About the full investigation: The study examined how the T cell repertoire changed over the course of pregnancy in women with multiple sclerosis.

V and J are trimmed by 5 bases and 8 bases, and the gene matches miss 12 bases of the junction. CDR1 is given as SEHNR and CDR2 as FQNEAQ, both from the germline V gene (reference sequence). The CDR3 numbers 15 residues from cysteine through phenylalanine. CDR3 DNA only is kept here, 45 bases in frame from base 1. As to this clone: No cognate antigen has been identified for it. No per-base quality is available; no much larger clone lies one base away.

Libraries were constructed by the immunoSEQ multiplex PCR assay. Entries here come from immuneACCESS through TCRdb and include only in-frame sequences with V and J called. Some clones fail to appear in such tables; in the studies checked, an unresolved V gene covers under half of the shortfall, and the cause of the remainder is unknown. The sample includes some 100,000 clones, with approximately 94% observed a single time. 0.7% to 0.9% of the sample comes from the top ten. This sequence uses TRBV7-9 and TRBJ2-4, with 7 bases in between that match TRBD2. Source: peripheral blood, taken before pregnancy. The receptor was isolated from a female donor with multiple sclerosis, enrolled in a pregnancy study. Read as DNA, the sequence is TGTGCCAGCAGCCCATTATCGCCGGGAGGAGACATTCAGTACTTC. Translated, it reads CASSPLSPGGDIQYF.